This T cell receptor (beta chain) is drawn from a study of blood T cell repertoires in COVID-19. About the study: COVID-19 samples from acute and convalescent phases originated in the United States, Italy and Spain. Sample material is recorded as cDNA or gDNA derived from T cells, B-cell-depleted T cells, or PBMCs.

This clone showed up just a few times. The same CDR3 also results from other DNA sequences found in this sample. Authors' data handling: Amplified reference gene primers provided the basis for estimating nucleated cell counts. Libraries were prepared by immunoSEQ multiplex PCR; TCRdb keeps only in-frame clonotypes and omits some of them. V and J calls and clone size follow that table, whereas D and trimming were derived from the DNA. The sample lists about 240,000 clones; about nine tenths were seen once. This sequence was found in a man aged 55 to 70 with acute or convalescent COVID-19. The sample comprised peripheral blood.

CDR3 coding DNA: TGTGCCAGCAGCCCTCGACAGGGGGCTACAGATACGCAGTATTTT. Translated, it gives CASSPRQGATDTQYF. The chain links TRBV11-3 to TRBJ2-3; TRBD1 matches 10 bases. Germline lookup yields CDR1 SGHNT and CDR2 YENEEA. After removal of 5 bases from V and 3 bases from J, the junction contained 5 bases not matched to a gene. This CDR3 spans 15 amino acids.